Following are 11 T cell receptor beta chains from one sample sequenced in a study of T cells in women clearing cervical HPV infection. Profiled with immunoSEQ multiplex PCR; TCRdb holds only in-frame clones, not every one. In all, the sample yields about 39,000 clones. Sequencing was carried out using blood buffy coat. Receptor source: a woman between 18 and 75 years old with a cervical HPV16 infection that either progressed to CIN3+ or cleared (not recorded which).

A remark on this clone: The read gets to within 3 residues of the CDR3 end, and the germline J gene fills in the rest. This chain connects TRBV20-1 to TRBJ2-3; a weak D match, TRBD2 (6 bases). The CDR3 totals 13 residues. Per germline, CDR1 DFQATT and CDR2 SNEGSKA (reference sequence). The sequenced CDR3 bases are TGCAGTGCCACTAGCTCACCGGGGGAGACG. This codes for CSATSSPGET. In full, the CDR3 is CSATSSPGETQYF.

Notes on this clone: The read finishes 3 residues shy of the CDR3 end, and the germline J gene is used to complete it. This sequence joins TRBV7-3 and TRBJ2-5; a weak D match, TRBD1 (5 bases). Trimming removed 3 bases at V and 7 bases at J, with 9 bases between. Per germline, CDR1 SGHTA and CDR2 FQGTGA. This CDR3 is built from 12 residues. CDR3 loop: CASSFERGTQYF. The DNA read from the CDR3 is TGTGCCAGCAGCTTCGAAAGGGGGACC.

Points on this clone: The CDR3 end is not reached by the read, which stops 3 residues before it; the germline J gene fills it in. J is TRBJ2-3 and V is TRBV12-3 or TRBV12-4, with 9 nucleotides matching TRBD1. CDR3 length equals 17 residues. The V gene end was trimmed by 6 bases and the J gene end by 0 bases; junction bases not matched to a gene: 10. CDR3 bases read: TGTGCCAGCAGACCCCGGACAGGGGCGGGAAGCACAGATACG. The encoded protein is CASRPRTGAGSTDT. The full CDR3 is CASRPRTGAGSTDTQYF.

For this clone: From the germline J gene comes the end of the CDR3, since the read stops 3 residues before it. This chain uses TRBV20-1 with TRBJ2-1; 13 nucleotides line up with TRBD2. Germline assignment: CDR1 DFQATT and CDR2 SNEGSKA (reference sequence). This CDR3 has 18 amino acids. Trimming at V came to 0 bases and at J to 9 bases, leaving 14 bases not matched to a gene. CDR3 amino acids: CSARDRTELAGGPGEQFF. CDR3 DNA, as far as it was read: TGCAGTGCTAGAGATCGCACGGAACTAGCGGGAGGGCCAGGTGAG.

A note on this clone: The CDR3 end lies 3 residues beyond the end of the read and is filled in from the germline J gene. The genes are TRBV5-1 and TRBJ1-2; 7 bases line up with TRBD1. This CDR3 has 15 amino acids. Looked up from germline, CDR1 is SGHRS and CDR2 is YFSETQ. CDR3 sequence: CASSLAANRGSGYTF. The covered CDR3 bases are TGCGCCAGCAGCTTGGCCGCAAACAGGGGAAGCGGC.

The sequenced part of the CDR3 DNA is TGCGCCAGCAGCCAGGGACTAGCTTACGAG. This encodes CASSQGLAYE. The full CDR3 protein is CASSQGLAYEQYF. V and J are TRBV4-1 and TRBJ2-7; 9 bases are shared with TRBD2. Read data end 3 residues before the CDR3 end; the end is taken from the germline J gene. The germline gives CDR1 MGHRA, CDR2 YSYEKL. The CDR3 covers 13 residues. After removal of 3 bases from V and 4 bases from J, the junction contained 1 base not matched to a gene.

Details on this clone: Sequencing ends 3 residues short of the CDR3 end; the germline J gene provides the rest. The chain joins TRBV7-3 to TRBJ2-1; 7 bases fit TRBD2. There are 16 residues in the CDR3. CDR1 and CDR2 from the germline V gene are SGHTA and FQGTGA. Trimming cost V 5 bases and J 0 bases; bases outside gene matches: 7. Partial CDR3 DNA: TGTGCCAGCAGCCCAATCGGGGGGAGCTCCTACAATGAG. This encodes CASSPIGGSSYNE. The full CDR3 protein reads CASSPIGGSSYNEQFF.

CDR3 sequence: CASSPGTRRNNEQFF. CDR3 DNA (partial): TGTGCCAGCTCCCCCGGGACTAGAAGAAACAATGAG. The chain links TRBV18 to TRBJ2-1, with 8 bases that match TRBD2. Sequencing ends 3 residues short of the CDR3 end; the germline J gene provides the rest. The V gene's germline CDR1 is KGHSH and CDR2 LQKENI. V lost 6 bases to trimming and J lost 5 bases; unmatched junction nucleotides: 9. The CDR3 sequence is 15 residues long.

The CDR3: CASSAGGPYDYTF. Partial CDR3 DNA: TGTGCCAGTAGTGCGGGAGGTCCCTACGAC. The chain is built from TRBV19 and TRBJ1-2, with D uncertain. The CDR3 goes on 3 residues after the read ends, and that part is filled in from the germline J gene. This CDR3 region has 13 residues. Looked up from germline, CDR1 is LNHDA and CDR2 is SQIVND (reference sequence).

Incomplete CDR3 DNA: TGTGCCAGCTCACCCCGGGGGGGCACAGATACC. Protein product: CASSPRGGTDT. The entire CDR3 sequence reads CASSPRGGTDTYTF. The gene calls are TRBV18 and TRBJ1-2; a weak D match, TRBD1 (6 bases). The read terminates 3 residues ahead of where the CDR3 ends, so the germline J gene completes it. Germline V CDR1 and CDR2: KGHSH, LQKENI. The CDR3 loop spans 14 amino acids.

Regarding this clone: The sequence runs out 3 residues before the end of the CDR3; the remainder is reconstructed from the germline J gene. This chain connects TRBV14 to TRBJ2-7; 11 bases are shared with TRBD2. Germline trimming cut 2 bases from V and 2 bases from J; bases unmatched to any gene: 5. CDR1 is SGHDN, CDR2 FVKESK, per germline. The CDR3 is made up of 16 amino acids. The chain's CDR3 is CASSQPTSGSPYEQYF. The part of the CDR3 DNA that was read is TGTGCCAGCAGCCAACCAACTAGCGGGAGTCCCTACGAG.